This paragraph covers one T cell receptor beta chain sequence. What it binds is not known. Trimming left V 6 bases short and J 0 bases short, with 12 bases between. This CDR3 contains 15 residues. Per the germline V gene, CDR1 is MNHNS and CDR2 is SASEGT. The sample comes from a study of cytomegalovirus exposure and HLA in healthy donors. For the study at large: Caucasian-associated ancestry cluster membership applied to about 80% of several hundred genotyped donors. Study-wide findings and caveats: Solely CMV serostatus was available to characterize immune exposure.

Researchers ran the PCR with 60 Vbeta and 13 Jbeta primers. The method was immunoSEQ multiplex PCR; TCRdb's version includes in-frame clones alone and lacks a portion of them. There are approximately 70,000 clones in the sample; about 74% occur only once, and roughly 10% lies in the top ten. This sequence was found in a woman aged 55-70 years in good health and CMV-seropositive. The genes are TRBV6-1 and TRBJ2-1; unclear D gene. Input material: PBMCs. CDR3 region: CASRFQASSYNEQFF. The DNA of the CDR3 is TGTGCCAGCAGATTCCAGGCGAGCTCCTACAATGAGCAGTTCTTC.